This is a list of T cell receptor beta chains from one sample in a study of T cell changes during pregnancy in multiple sclerosis. Clones were read by immunoSEQ multiplex PCR, and TCRdb kept only the in-frame ones, dropping some. The table has tens of thousands of clones, about 92% seen once; the top ten hold 2.5% to 3.5%. This sample comprised peripheral blood, obtained in the second trimester of pregnancy. Receptors were obtained from a female donor in good health, enrolled as a control in a pregnancy study. Each CDR3 is given with its conserved first and last residue. Each record gives: CDR3 protein, CDR3 DNA, D gene, V gene, clone size, J gene. The D gene is left open where the match is weak. Only part of the rows carry a size: once, few, many, or a class if the clone is expanded.

CDR3 protein: CASSLWERPSDEQFF; CDR3 DNA: TGTGCCAGCAGTTTATGGGAGCGGCCTTCGGATGAGCAGTTCTTC; D gene: .; V gene: TRBV28; clone size: .; J gene: TRBJ2-1
CDR3 protein: CSVQGQGHYEQYF; CDR3 DNA: TGCAGCGTTCAGGGACAGGGACACTACGAGCAGTACTTC; D gene: TRBD1; V gene: TRBV29-1; clone size: .; J gene: TRBJ2-7
CDR3 protein: CASSDSSPRKGNEKLFF; CDR3 DNA: TGTGCCAGCAGTGACTCGAGCCCCAGGAAGGGGAATGAAAAACTGTTTTTT; D gene: .; V gene: TRBV6-4; clone size: .; J gene: TRBJ1-4
CDR3 protein: CASRTHTQGDYGYTF; CDR3 DNA: TGTGCCAGCAGAACACACACACAGGGCGACTATGGCTACACCTTC; D gene: .; V gene: TRBV27; clone size: .; J gene: TRBJ1-2
CDR3 protein: CASSQDFSLAGDRSNEQFF; CDR3 DNA: TGCGCCAGCAGCCAAGATTTTTCCCTAGCGGGAGACCGGTCCAATGAGCAGTTCTTC; D gene: TRBD2; V gene: TRBV4-3; clone size: .; J gene: TRBJ2-1
CDR3 protein: CSVGTGGSRGLYGYTF; CDR3 DNA: TGCAGCGTGGGGACAGGGGGCAGTAGGGGCCTCTATGGCTACACCTTC; D gene: TRBD1; V gene: TRBV29-1; clone size: .; J gene: TRBJ1-2
CDR3 protein: CASRRRVTPGGYTF; CDR3 DNA: TGTGCCAGCAGACGCAGGGTAACTCCGGGTGGCTACACCTTC; D gene: .; V gene: TRBV27; clone size: .; J gene: TRBJ1-2
CDR3 protein: CASSYTIEAFF; CDR3 DNA: TGTGCCAGCAGCTACACTATCGAAGCTTTCTTT; D gene: .; V gene: TRBV2; clone size: .; J gene: TRBJ1-1
CDR3 protein: CASSLLRRNEQFF; CDR3 DNA: TGCGCCAGCAGCTTGCTAAGGAGGAATGAGCAGTTCTTC; D gene: .; V gene: TRBV5-1; clone size: .; J gene: TRBJ2-1
CDR3 protein: CASRTGPSNEKLFF; CDR3 DNA: TGTGCCAGCAGGACAGGGCCGTCTAATGAAAAACTGTTTTTT; D gene: TRBD1; V gene: TRBV2; clone size: .; J gene: TRBJ1-4
CDR3 protein: CASSLGLAGEETQYF; CDR3 DNA: TGTGCCAGCAGCTTGGGACTAGCGGGGGAAGAGACCCAGTACTTC; D gene: TRBD2; V gene: TRBV5-4; clone size: once; J gene: TRBJ2-5
CDR3 protein: CASSLALTSGTVGGDTQYF; CDR3 DNA: TGCGCCAGCAGCTTGGCTTTGACTAGCGGGACGGTGGGGGGAGATACGCAGTATTTT; D gene: TRBD2; V gene: TRBV5-1; clone size: .; J gene: TRBJ2-3
CDR3 protein: CASGLSSKRADRGQETQYF; CDR3 DNA: TGTGCTAGTGGTTTGAGTTCGAAGCGGGCCGACAGGGGACAAGAGACCCAGTACTTC; D gene: TRBD1; V gene: TRBV12-5; clone size: .; J gene: TRBJ2-5
CDR3 protein: CASSPLAGAEETQYF; CDR3 DNA: TGTGCCAGTAGTCCACTAGCGGGAGCGGAAGAGACCCAGTACTTC; D gene: TRBD2; V gene: TRBV19; clone size: .; J gene: TRBJ2-5
CDR3 protein: CASSTLDARERGGANVLTF; CDR3 DNA: TGTGCCAGCAGCACCCTGGATGCCAGGGAAAGGGGTGGGGCCAACGTCCTGACTTTC; D gene: .; V gene: TRBV7-9; clone size: .; J gene: TRBJ2-6
CDR3 protein: CAWSPSIETQYF; CDR3 DNA: TGTGCCTGGAGCCCTAGCATAGAGACCCAGTACTTC; D gene: .; V gene: TRBV30; clone size: few; J gene: TRBJ2-5
CDR3 protein: CASSPGGASGSNEQFF; CDR3 DNA: TGTGCCAGCAGCCCGGGGGGGGCTAGCGGGAGCAATGAGCAGTTCTTC; D gene: TRBD2; V gene: TRBV7-2; clone size: once; J gene: TRBJ2-1
CDR3 protein: CASRKTGGLRVGEQYF; CDR3 DNA: TGTGCCAGTAGGAAAACTGGAGGTCTCCGTGTGGGCGAGCAGTACTTC; D gene: .; V gene: TRBV19; clone size: .; J gene: TRBJ2-7
CDR3 protein: CASRPGQGYTEAFF; CDR3 DNA: TGTGCCAGCAGACCCGGACAGGGGTACACTGAAGCTTTCTTT; D gene: TRBD1; V gene: TRBV2; clone size: .; J gene: TRBJ1-1
CDR3 protein: CASSELRLTNEKLFF; CDR3 DNA: TGTGCCAGCAGTGAACTCCGTCTGACTAATGAAAAACTGTTTTTT; D gene: .; V gene: TRBV25-1; clone size: .; J gene: TRBJ1-4
CDR3 protein: CASSEPPIRTRFAGELFF; CDR3 DNA: TGCGCCAGCAGCGAACCCCCGATCCGGACTAGATTCGCCGGGGAGCTGTTTTTT; D gene: TRBD2; V gene: TRBV4-1; clone size: .; J gene: TRBJ2-2
CDR3 protein: CASSPPILAGGYEQYF; CDR3 DNA: TGTGCCAGCTCACCACCGATTCTAGCGGGGGGTTACGAGCAGTACTTC; D gene: TRBD2; V gene: TRBV18; clone size: .; J gene: TRBJ2-7
CDR3 protein: CASSLGARGNTDTQYF; CDR3 DNA: TGTGCCAGCAGCTTAGGTGCGCGGGGAAACACAGATACGCAGTATTTT; D gene: .; V gene: TRBV7-3; clone size: .; J gene: TRBJ2-3
CDR3 protein: CASSQENGANYGYTF; CDR3 DNA: TGCGCCAGCAGCCAAGAGAATGGAGCTAACTATGGCTACACCTTC; D gene: .; V gene: TRBV4-1; clone size: .; J gene: TRBJ1-2
CDR3 protein: CTLGGGNGYTF; CDR3 DNA: TGCACCCTTGGGGGGGGTAATGGCTACACCTTC; D gene: .; V gene: TRBV20-1; clone size: .; J gene: TRBJ1-2
CDR3 protein: CAIRGSSSYEQYF; CDR3 DNA: TGTGCCATCAGAGGTTCTAGCTCCTACGAGCAGTACTTC; D gene: .; V gene: TRBV10-3; clone size: .; J gene: TRBJ2-7
CDR3 protein: CASSLGGLAKNIQYF; CDR3 DNA: TGTGCCAGCAGCTTGGGCGGACTAGCCAAAAACATTCAGTACTTC; D gene: .; V gene: TRBV7-8; clone size: .; J gene: TRBJ2-4
CDR3 protein: CASSPTGGDTEAFF; CDR3 DNA: TGTGCCAGCTCACCAACAGGAGGGGACACTGAAGCTTTCTTT; D gene: .; V gene: TRBV18; clone size: .; J gene: TRBJ1-1
CDR3 protein: CASSLRGQRGPTEQFF; CDR3 DNA: TGTGCCAGCAGCTTAAGGGGCCAGCGGGGGCCGACGGAGCAGTTCTTC; D gene: TRBD2; V gene: TRBV7-8; clone size: .; J gene: TRBJ2-1
CDR3 protein: CASSEIAGSGTDTQYF; CDR3 DNA: TGTGCCAGCAGCGAGATAGCGGGGAGCGGCACAGATACGCAGTATTTT; D gene: TRBD2; V gene: TRBV4-2; clone size: once; J gene: TRBJ2-3
CDR3 protein: CASSRGLAGGQNEQFF; CDR3 DNA: TGTGCCAGCAGCCGGGGACTAGCGGGGGGTCAAAATGAGCAGTTCTTC; D gene: TRBD2; V gene: TRBV11-2; clone size: .; J gene: TRBJ2-1
CDR3 protein: CALGGALGDEQYF; CDR3 DNA: TGTGCCTTGGGAGGGGCTCTGGGCGACGAGCAGTACTTC; D gene: TRBD2; V gene: TRBV28; clone size: once; J gene: TRBJ2-7
CDR3 protein: CASSYSYGEAFF; CDR3 DNA: TGTGCCAGCAGCTACTCATACGGGGAGGCTTTCTTT; D gene: .; V gene: TRBV7-9; clone size: few; J gene: TRBJ1-1
CDR3 protein: CASSQESYLYTDTQYF; CDR3 DNA: TGTGCCAGCAGCCAAGAGTCCTATCTCTACACAGATACGCAGTATTTT; D gene: .; V gene: TRBV14; clone size: .; J gene: TRBJ2-3
CDR3 protein: CASSLRPGQGGYEQYF; CDR3 DNA: TGTGCCAGCAGCTTAAGGCCAGGGCAAGGGGGCTACGAGCAGTACTTC; D gene: .; V gene: TRBV7-6; clone size: many; J gene: TRBJ2-7
CDR3 protein: CASSPRGGGYTF; CDR3 DNA: TGCGCCAGCAGCCCTCGGGGGGGTGGCTACACCTTC; D gene: .; V gene: TRBV4-1; clone size: .; J gene: TRBJ1-2
CDR3 protein: CASSLSAGTEKLFF; CDR3 DNA: TGTGCCAGCAGCTTATCGGCAGGTACTGAAAAACTGTTTTTT; D gene: .; V gene: TRBV13; clone size: .; J gene: TRBJ1-4
CDR3 protein: CATAGAGNEQFF; CDR3 DNA: TGTGCCACCGCCGGTGCCGGGAATGAGCAGTTCTTC; D gene: .; V gene: TRBV6-6; clone size: .; J gene: TRBJ2-1
CDR3 protein: CASSLQAGFLGAGELFF; CDR3 DNA: TGTGCCAGCAGCTTACAAGCGGGCTTCCTAGGGGCCGGGGAGCTGTTTTTT; D gene: .; V gene: TRBV7-2; clone size: .; J gene: TRBJ2-2